The present entry profiles one TCR beta chain with its context. PCR used 60 Vbeta primers and 13 Jbeta primers. Clones were read by immunoSEQ multiplex PCR, and TCRdb kept only the in-frame ones, dropping some. The sample yields more than 150,000 clones, roughly 87% seen once. This sample was included in a study of cytomegalovirus exposure and HLA in healthy donors. The CDR3 covers 14 residues. Trimming left V 6 bases short and J 0 bases short, with 9 bases between. The germline V gene encodes CDR1 SGHVS and CDR2 FQNEAQ. The sequenced material came from PBMCs. This chain joins TRBV7-8 and TRBJ1-5; D ambiguous. The receptor was derived from a girl younger than two in good health and CMV-seronegative. The CDR3 DNA reads as TGTGCCAGCAGTCGACAAGATAGCAATCAGCCCCAGCATTTT. The encoded protein is CASSRQDSNQPQHF.